This T cell receptor (beta chain) comes out of a study of shared clonotypes between healthy human individuals. Points from the study as a whole: Of the naive CD4 clonotypes, approximately 5% were shared across a handful of donors. An effect of sequencing depth on clonotype sharing among donors was expected.

As for this clone: The antigen remains undetermined.

CDR1 and CDR2 from the germline V gene are MNHNS and SASEGT. The CDR3 is made up of 14 amino acids. V gave up 6 bases and J gave up 6 bases; unmatched junction bases: 6. Repertoires were generated with immunoSEQ multiplex PCR, while TCRdb's copy carries only in-frame clones and drops some. The sample includes some 2 million clones, 85% to 95% seen only once; the top ten take 0.1% to 0.15%. Donors comprised only Caucasian adults living in Nashville, Tennessee. CD45RA-negative memory and CD45RA+ naive subsets were split from the CD4+ cells. The chain joins TRBV6-1 to TRBJ2-1; 9 nucleotides line up with TRBD1. The source material was naive CD4+ T cells sorted from blood. As to subset: CD45RA+ positively selected. The clonotype was recovered from a man between 18 and 29 years old in good health. Here the CDR3 reads CASRGDRVINEQFF. DNA of the CDR3: TGTGCCAGCAGGGGGGACAGGGTAATCAATGAGCAGTTCTTC.